These 26 T cell receptor beta chains share one sample of origin, sequenced in a study of blood T cell repertoires in COVID-19. Here immunoSEQ multiplex PCR was the method, and the copy in TCRdb shows in-frame clones only, minus some. The sample holds more than 90,000 clones, under 80% seen once. Sequenced material: peripheral blood. The receptor source for this set is a man aged 50 or older with acute or convalescent COVID-19.

The chain uses TRBV12-5 and TRBJ2-1, with 10 nucleotides matching TRBD2. Germline V gene data show CDR1 as LGHNT and CDR2 as FRNRAP. The CDR3 contains 14 residues. V lost 5 bases, J lost 9 bases, and 7 bases stayed unmatched. The CDR3 nucleotides read TGTGCTAGTGGTCCTATAGCGGGGGGCACTGAGCAGTTCTTC. It codes for CASGPIAGGTEQFF.

This chain uses TRBV20-1 with TRBJ2-7; 16 nucleotides match TRBD2. The CDR3 has 17 amino acids. Germline-derived CDR1 and CDR2 are DFQATT and SNEGSKA (reference sequence). With 3 bases clipped from V and 1 base from J, the junction kept 6 bases outside the gene matches. The CDR3 loop is CSASGGTSGRDSYEQYF. The CDR3 bases are TGCAGTGCTAGTGGGGGGACTAGCGGGAGGGATTCCTACGAGCAGTACTTC.

The V call is TRBV9, the J call TRBJ1-1; perhaps TRBD1 as D (5 bases). V lost 3 bases and J 3 bases, leaving 12 bases between the germline ends. This CDR3 contains 14 residues. CDR1 is SGDLS, CDR2 YYNGEE, per germline. CDR3 sequence: CASSDHGGYTEAFF. In DNA, the CDR3 is TGTGCCAGCAGCGACCATGGGGGGTACACTGAAGCTTTCTTT.

Only a few counts were recorded for this clone. V is TRBV15 and J is TRBJ1-2, with D tentatively TRBD1 (6 bases). In germline, CDR1 is LNHNV, CDR2 YYDKDF (reference sequence). V was cut by 3 bases and J by 3 bases, with 11 bases left in between. The CDR3 runs 14 residues. CDR3 in DNA: TGTGCCACCAGCAGTGGACAGTCCGACTATGGCTACACCTTC. This gives the protein CATSSGQSDYGYTF.

CDR3 DNA sequence: TGTGCCATCAGAACGACTAGCGGGACCACAGATACGCAGTATTTT. As protein: CAIRTTSGTTDTQYF. V usage is TRBV10-3 and J usage is TRBJ2-3; 11 bases are a match to TRBD2. This CDR3 has 15 amino acids. The ends lost 6 bases at V and 2 bases at J; junction bases unmatched: 4. The germline V gene has CDR1 ENHRY and CDR2 SYGVKD.

The chain joins TRBV2 to TRBJ1-6; 11 bases align to TRBD1. Trimming took 6 bases from V and 4 from J; bases not matched to a gene: 5. Germline CDR1 is SNHLY and CDR2 is FYNNEI. The CDR3 totals 16 residues. The CDR3 DNA sequence: TGTGCCAGCAGCGGGGACAGGGGGAGTTATAATTCACCCCTCCACTTT. As protein: CASSGDRGSYNSPLHF.

Written as DNA, the CDR3 is TGTGCCAGCAGTTACTCCCAGGAAGACTACGAGCAGTACTTC. It translates to CASSYSQEDYEQYF. The V and J genes are TRBV6-5 and TRBJ2-7; D unresolved. Deletions cut 0 bases from V and 3 bases from J, with 9 bases between. The CDR3 has 14 amino acids. The germline V gene encodes CDR1 MNHEY and CDR2 SVGAGI.

The CDR3 DNA reads TGTGCCAGCAGCTTGAACGGACAGGGAGAACAGCCCCAGCATTTT. Its protein product is CASSLNGQGEQPQHF. The chain combines TRBV5-6 with TRBJ1-5; 8 positions agree with TRBD1. V lost 1 base, J lost 7 bases, and 7 bases stayed unmatched. The CDR3 has 15 amino acids. Germline CDR1 is SGHDT and CDR2 is YYEEEE.

This clone was seen more than once but under ten times. Additional DNA sequences in this sample encode the identical CDR3. The genes are TRBV18 and TRBJ1-2; perhaps TRBD1 as D (6 bases). Between the trimmed V and J ends, which lost 2 bases and 4 bases, there was a span of 8 bases. Germline V gene lookup returns CDR1 KGHSH and CDR2 LQKENI. This CDR3 is built from 13 residues. This CDR3 reads CASSPDRSYGYTF. The CDR3 nucleotides read TGTGCCAGCTCACCAGACAGGAGCTATGGCTACACCTTC.

This clone was recorded only once. This chain uses TRBV2 with TRBJ1-6; D not certain. V was clipped by 7 bases and J by 9 bases, with 16 bases between them. The CDR3 runs 14 residues. Germline V CDR1 and CDR2: SNHLY, FYNNEI. The CDR3 DNA is TGTGCCAGCATCGGGGAGGGTATCGGTTCACCCCTCCACTTT. Residues: CASIGEGIGSPLHF.

The chain uses TRBV11-3 and TRBJ2-2; 11 bases agree with TRBD1. The V segment lost 4 bases and the J segment 4 bases; nucleotides outside the gene matches: 5. Germline-derived CDR1 and CDR2 are SGHNT and YENEEA. CDR3 size: 16 residues. DNA for the CDR3: TGTGCCAGCAGCTCAAAGGGGACAGGGGGCACCGGGGAGCTGTTTTTT. This encodes CASSSKGTGGTGELFF. Filled out from reference TRBV11-3 and TRBJ2-2, the complete variable domain reads EAGVVQSPRYKIIEKKQPVAFWCNPISGHNTLYWYLQNLGQGPELLIRYENEEAVDDSQLPKDRFSAERLKGVDSTLKIQPAELGDSAVYLCASSSKGTGGTGELFFGEGSRLTVL.

V and J are TRBV28 and TRBJ2-7; D is possibly TRBD2 (5 bases). Germline V lookup: CDR1 MDHEN, CDR2 SYDVKM. The germline V and J ends were trimmed by 5 bases and 5 bases, with 10 bases remaining between them. This CDR3 region has 12 residues. This CDR3 is CASSTGKDEQYF. In nucleotides, the CDR3 is TGTGCCAGCAGTACGGGAAAGGACGAGCAGTACTTC.

With regard to this clone: The junction departs from the called germline gene at one end, perhaps through a read error. The V gene is TRBV10-3, the J gene TRBJ2-5, with TRBD1 matching 7 bases. Germline CDR1 is ENHRY and CDR2 is SYGVKD. The CDR3 spans 13 residues. CDR3 nucleotides: TGTGCCATCAAGGGACAGCTTGAAGAGGCCCAGTACTTC. Protein product: CAIKGQLEEAQYF.

In this sample, this clone turned up a few times. The chain combines TRBV6-1 with TRBJ1-6; D is ambiguous. Germline assignment: CDR1 MNHNS and CDR2 SASEGT. V dropped 3 bases and J dropped 0 bases, with 3 bases sitting between them. There are 14 residues in the CDR3. The CDR3 is CASSDSSYNSPLHF. CDR3 nucleotides: TGTGCCAGCAGTGACAGCTCCTATAATTCACCCCTCCACTTT.

V is TRBV11-2 and J is TRBJ2-1; tentative D call: TRBD2 (6 bases). Looked up from germline, CDR1 is SGHAT and CDR2 is FQNNGV. The CDR3 spans 18 residues. The V and J ends lost 1 base and 2 bases respectively, with 18 bases between them. The chain's CDR3 is CASSLAFTSSATYNEQFF. For the CDR3, the DNA is TGTGCCAGCAGCTTAGCGTTCACGTCTAGCGCCACCTACAATGAGCAGTTCTTC. The full variable domain, rest sourced from reference TRBV11-2 and TRBJ2-1, is EAGVAQSPRYKIIEKRQSVAFWCNPISGHATLYWYQQILGQGPKLLIQFQNNGVVDDSQLPKDRFSAERLKGVDSTLKIQPAKLEDSAVYLCASSLAFTSSATYNEQFFGPGTRLTVL.

The J gene is TRBJ2-7, the V gene TRBV2, with 7 bases aligning to TRBD1. The CDR3 runs to 14 residues. From germline, CDR1 is SNHLY and CDR2 FYNNEI. V shed 3 bases and J 0 bases; nucleotides not matched to a gene: 2. The CDR3: CASSDRDSSYEQYF. Here the CDR3 DNA reads TGTGCCAGCAGTGACCGGGACAGCTCCTACGAGCAGTACTTC.

The rearrangement links TRBV5-6 to TRBJ2-3; D may be TRBD1 (6 bases). The germline CDR1 and CDR2 sequences are SGHDT and YYEEEE. This CDR3 is 15 amino acids long. V lost 0 bases to trimming and J lost 5 bases, with 13 bases between them. CDR3 bases: TGTGCCAGCAGCTTGGAGACAGGATCTATAGATACGCAGTATTTT. It encodes CASSLETGSIDTQYF.

The CDR3 spells CASTLRGNQPQHF. CDR3 DNA sequence: TGTGCCAGCACCCTAAGAGGGAATCAGCCCCAGCATTTT. V is TRBV28 and J is TRBJ1-5; D remains ambiguous. Trimming removed 7 bases from V and 4 bases from J, with 11 bases in between. The CDR3 runs 13 residues. Germline values: CDR1 MDHEN, CDR2 SYDVKM.

The J gene is TRBJ1-2, the V gene TRBV13, with 10 bases identical to TRBD1. CDR3 size: 14 residues. Trimming cost V 4 bases and J 6 bases; bases outside gene matches: 5. CDR1 and CDR2 (germline): PRHDT, FYEKMQ (reference sequence). CDR3 region: CASSSWDRGDGYTF. The CDR3 DNA follows: TGTGCCAGCAGCTCCTGGGACAGGGGTGATGGCTACACCTTC.

This clone was observed a handful of times. This CDR3 is also generated by other DNA sequences in the sample. This sequence joins TRBV5-4 and TRBJ2-3; 9 bases match TRBD1. CDR3 size: 15 residues. CDR1 is SGHNT, CDR2 YYREEE, per germline (reference sequence). With 2 bases clipped from V and 3 bases from J, the junction kept 4 bases outside the gene matches. CDR3 DNA sequence: TGTGCCAGCAGCTTAGACAGGGGGTTTACAGATACGCAGTATTTT. Encoded protein: CASSLDRGFTDTQYF.

The rearrangement joins TRBV4-1 to TRBJ2-7; TRBD2 aligns across 11 bases. V lost 4 bases, J lost 2 bases, and 4 bases stayed unmatched. The length of the CDR3 is 15 residues. CDR1 MGHRA and CDR2 YSYEKL come from the germline V gene. CDR3 amino acids: CASSLDSGGAYEQYF. The CDR3 nucleotides read TGCGCCAGCAGCCTTGATAGCGGGGGGGCCTACGAGCAGTACTTC.

A word on this clone: The same CDR3 is also encoded by other DNA sequences in this sample. The CDR3 protein is CASRYLAGGPTDTQYF. As DNA, the CDR3 is TGCGCCAGCAGGTATCTAGCGGGGGGCCCGACAGATACGCAGTATTTT. V gene TRBV5-1 combines with J gene TRBJ2-3, with TRBD2 matching 11 bases. Germline CDR1 reads SGHRS; CDR2 reads YFSETQ. The length of the CDR3 is 16 residues. V lost 5 bases, J lost 3 bases, and 8 bases stayed unmatched.

This chain links TRBV27 with TRBJ1-5; D possibly corresponds to TRBD1 (6 bases). Trimming left V 3 bases short and J 2 bases short, with 8 bases between. Germline V gene sequence: CDR1 MNHEY, CDR2 SMNVEV (reference sequence). The CDR3 loop spans 14 amino acids. CDR3 bases: TGTGCCAGCAGTTTTAGACAGGGCAATCAGCCCCAGCATTTT. Its translation: CASSFRQGNQPQHF.

This clone was recorded once. The chain links TRBV5-1 to TRBJ2-1, with D possibly matching TRBD2 (5 bases). V was cut by 2 bases and J by 5 bases, with 11 bases left in between. This CDR3 contains 14 residues. CDR1 is SGHRS and CDR2 is YFSETQ in the germline V gene. The CDR3 DNA reads as TGCGCCAGCAGCTTACTAGGGAAAAACAATGAGCAGTTCTTC. Translated: CASSLLGKNNEQFF.

Concerning this clone itself: Other DNA sequences in this specimen translate into the identical CDR3. The chain carries TRBV12-3 or TRBV12-4 and TRBJ1-5; D call uncertain. This CDR3 spans 13 amino acids. V gave up 2 bases and J gave up 5 bases, with 7 bases separating them. The CDR3 loop reads CASSLSSDQPQHF. CDR3 in DNA: TGTGCCAGCAGTTTAAGCAGCGATCAGCCCCAGCATTTT.

This chain connects TRBV15 to TRBJ1-5, with no clear D. The CDR3 runs to 15 residues. V dropped 5 bases and J dropped 1 base, with 12 bases sitting between them. Germline V gene lookup returns CDR1 LNHNV and CDR2 YYDKDF (reference sequence). DNA for the CDR3: TGTGCCACCAGCCAGATACAGTTCAGCAATCAGCCCCAGCATTTT. This sequence encodes CATSQIQFSNQPQHF.